This T cell receptor (beta chain) came from a study of T-cell reconstitution after alpha-beta-depleted transplantation in children. Study-level findings and limits: Newly made T cells mostly supplied T-cell counts and diversity one year after transplant.

Germline V gene sequence: CDR1 MNHEY, CDR2 SMNVEV (reference sequence). This CDR3 comprises 15 residues. With V trimmed by 2 bases and J by 3 bases, 6 bases remained unmatched. It was with unique molecular identifiers that the TCRbeta library was prepared. TCRdb reprocessed the PCR reads via MiXCR and lists one record per CDR3 protein. The sample lists some 460,000 distinct CDR3 sequences; around 15% were seen once. This clonotype was counted only a few times. The antigen is unknown. The specimen comprised PBMCs, mostly from graft donor cells, sampled 360 days after TCRalphabeta/CD19-depleted stem cell transplant. The V gene is TRBV27, the J gene TRBJ2-7; TRBD1 aligns across 8 bases. The clonotype was recovered from a boy under two years old who had a stem cell transplant for Wiskott-Aldrich syndrome, so the T cells may come from the graft donor. The CDR3 region is CASSLRGQDYYEQYF. The CDR3 nucleotides read TGTGCCAGCAGTTTAAGGGGACAGGACTACTACGAGCAGTACTTC.